The 20 T cell receptor beta chains below come from one sample, sequenced in a study of OX40 agonist ivuxolimab in advanced cancers. Libraries were constructed by the immunoSEQ multiplex PCR assay. TCRdb took this table from immuneACCESS and kept in-frame rearrangements with V and J called. Such tables lack part of the clones; where checked against another copy, unresolved V genes explain under half of the gap, and the rest is unexplained. The sample data list approximately 76,000 clones, and roughly 85% of these were observed just once. The ten largest account for about 0.6% of the sample. The sample consisted of CD4+ or CD8+ T cells sorted from blood, taken in a trial of the OX40 agonist ivuxolimab. The receptors come from an adult with an advanced solid tumor such as melanoma, head and neck, liver or kidney cancer.

The chain recombines TRBV28 with TRBJ1-5; the match to TRBD1 covers 7 bases. This CDR3 has 13 residues. Germline CDR1 MDHEN, CDR2 SYDVKM. V dropped 7 bases and J dropped 4; count of bases not matched to a gene: 4. CDR3 coding DNA: TGTGCCAGCACCGGGACAGCTAATCAGCCCCAGCATTTT. Encoded protein: CASTGTANQPQHF.

Only one count was recorded for this clone. The chain has TRBV5-1 and TRBJ2-1; 8 bases are shared with TRBD1. The CDR3 has 13 residues. Germline V gene lookup returns CDR1 SGHRS and CDR2 YFSETQ. Unmatched junction bases numbered 1, after V lost 2 bases and J lost 6 bases. The CDR3 DNA is TGCGCCAGCAGCTTCGGACAGGGCAATGAGCAGTTCTTC. Translated: CASSFGQGNEQFF.

V and J are TRBV7-2 and TRBJ1-3; 10 nucleotides align to TRBD1. Germline V gene data show CDR1 as SGHTA and CDR2 as FQGNSA. Germline trimming cut 4 bases from V and 8 bases from J; bases unmatched to any gene: 8. The CDR3 consists of 15 residues. CDR3 DNA: TGTGCCAGCAGCTCCCCGGGGACAGGGGATGACACCATATATTTT. As protein: CASSSPGTGDDTIYF.

The genes are TRBV11-2 and TRBJ1-5; D uncertain. Germline V lookup: CDR1 SGHAT, CDR2 FQNNGV. The CDR3 extends over 13 amino acids. V lost 2 bases and J 8 bases, leaving 10 bases between the germline ends. DNA of the CDR3: TGTGCCAGCAGCTTAAACCCTAGGGAGCCCCAGCATTTT. Its protein is CASSLNPREPQHF.

The rearrangement links TRBV18 to TRBJ2-1, with D possibly matching TRBD1 (5 bases). Trimming took off 2 bases at V and 0 bases at J, with 14 bases between the two ends. The CDR3 consists of 17 residues. Looked up from germline, CDR1 is KGHSH and CDR2 is LQKENI. The CDR3 region has the DNA TGTGCCAGCTCACCAGAAAGGGGCCGGCTCTCCTACAATGAGCAGTTCTTC. Translated: CASSPERGRLSYNEQFF.

Only a few counts were recorded for this clone. J is TRBJ2-3 and V is TRBV5-1; 7 bases line up with TRBD2. After removal of 3 bases from V and 1 base from J, the junction contained 8 bases not matched to a gene. The CDR3 loop spans 16 amino acids. Germline-derived CDR1 and CDR2 are SGHRS and YFSETQ. The CDR3 sequence: CASSWQGGSGTDTQYF. The CDR3 DNA follows: TGCGCCAGCAGCTGGCAGGGAGGGTCCGGCACAGATACGCAGTATTTT.

The chain links TRBV7-6 to TRBJ1-6, with 7 bases that match TRBD1. V gave up 4 bases and J gave up 4 bases; unmatched junction bases: 4. The CDR3 spans 15 residues. Germline CDR1 reads SGHVS; CDR2 reads FNYEAQ. The CDR3 DNA is TGTGCCAGCAGCTACCGGGACAGTTATAATTCACCCCTCCACTTT. This translates into CASSYRDSYNSPLHF.

V usage is TRBV4-3 and J usage is TRBJ1-4; a weak D match, TRBD1 (6 bases). V shed 4 bases and J shed 5 bases, with 14 bases lying between them. The length of the CDR3 is 15 residues. Per the germline V gene, CDR1 is LGHNA and CDR2 is YSLEER. The chain's CDR3 is CASSPGTRGNEKLFF. The CDR3 DNA reads TGCGCCAGCAGCCCCGGGACAAGAGGAAATGAAAAACTGTTTTTT.

J is TRBJ2-1 and V is TRBV6-6, with 7 bases identical to TRBD1. J was trimmed by 7 bases and V by 1 base; bases with no gene match: 7. Germline-derived CDR1 and CDR2 are MNHNY and SVGAGI (reference sequence). CDR3 length: 15 amino acids. The CDR3 DNA reads TGTGCCAGCAGTTACTTAGGGGGCGCGTCTAATGAGCAGTTCTTC. Translated, it gives CASSYLGGASNEQFF.

The chain links TRBV5-6 to TRBJ1-5; D may be TRBD1 (6 bases). Germline assignment: CDR1 SGHDT and CDR2 YYEEEE. This CDR3 has 14 amino acids. V was cut by 2 bases and J by 6 bases, with 12 bases left in between. The CDR3: CASSFTGAGQPQHF. As DNA, the CDR3 is TGTGCCAGCAGCTTTACGGGGGCAGGTCAGCCCCAGCATTTT.

This chain uses TRBV5-5 with TRBJ1-2; the D is unclear. The ends were cut back, 4 bases at V and 2 bases at J, with 12 bases in the middle. CDR1 is SGHKS and CDR2 is YYEKEE in the germline V gene (reference sequence). The CDR3 has 14 amino acids. The CDR3 nucleotides read TGTGCCAGCAGCACCGGGGTGGGAAACTATGGCTACACCTTC. Its translation is CASSTGVGNYGYTF.

This chain joins TRBV7-8 and TRBJ1-1; 9 bases line up with TRBD1. The germline gives CDR1 SGHVS, CDR2 FQNEAQ. This CDR3 is built from 15 residues. With V trimmed by 0 bases and J by 1 base, 0 bases remained unmatched. The CDR3 reads CASSLADRGNTEAFF. In nucleotides, the CDR3 is TGTGCCAGCAGCTTAGCGGACAGGGGGAACACTGAAGCTTTCTTT.

This chain uses TRBV6-5 with TRBJ2-7; a possible D gene is TRBD1 (5 bases). V shed 5 bases and J shed 3 bases, with 11 bases lying between them. Per germline, CDR1 MNHEY and CDR2 SVGAGI. The CDR3 contains 13 residues. The CDR3 nucleotides are TGTGCCAGCAGTCGGACAATATTCTACGAGCAGTACTTC. Protein product: CASSRTIFYEQYF.

The J gene is TRBJ2-1, the V gene TRBV2; TRBD2 aligns across 9 bases. The germline V gene encodes CDR1 SNHLY and CDR2 FYNNEI. The CDR3 runs to 14 residues. V was clipped by 2 bases and J by 7 bases; unmatched bases: 3. The CDR3, as DNA: TGTGCCAGCAGTGAACTAGCGGGGTGGAATGAGCAGTTCTTC. Amino acids: CASSELAGWNEQFF.

The J gene is TRBJ2-2, the V gene TRBV7-9; D call uncertain. V shed 0 bases and J shed 3 bases, with 14 bases lying between them. Germline V CDR1 and CDR2: SEHNR, FQNEAQ (reference sequence). The CDR3 consists of 17 residues. In DNA form, the CDR3 reads TGTGCCAGCAGCTTAGCCCACGGTGGTTCGGACACCGGGGAGCTGTTTTTT. Encoded protein: CASSLAHGGSDTGELFF.

The CDR3 here is CASSQEGPQYF. The CDR3 DNA reads TGTGCCAGCAGTCAAGAGGGACCCCAGTACTTC. J is TRBJ2-5 and V is TRBV28; D may correspond to TRBD1 or TRBD2 (5 bases each). The V end was cut by 5 bases, the J end by 9 bases, with 10 bases between. The CDR3 is 11 residues long. Germline CDR1 and CDR2: MDHEN and SYDVKM.

This chain uses TRBV6-1 with TRBJ2-2; possible D gene TRBD1, 6 bases. Trimming stripped 2 bases from V and 1 base from J, with 8 bases between. Germline CDR1 is MNHNS and CDR2 is SASEGT. This CDR3 region has 15 residues. The DNA for the CDR3 is TGTGCCAGCAGTGAAACCAGGGGGAACACCGGGGAGCTGTTTTTT. Its translation: CASSETRGNTGELFF.

The CDR3 spells CASIPQGLGPNTEAFF. CDR3 sequence (DNA): TGTGCCAGCATTCCCCAGGGCCTTGGGCCAAACACTGAAGCTTTCTTT. The genes are TRBV12-1 and TRBJ1-1; the listed D gene, TRBD1, was not tested against the DNA. TRBV12-1 counts as a pseudogene. CDR3 size: 16 residues.

The chain uses TRBV6-6 and TRBJ1-5, with D possibly being TRBD1 (5 bases). CDR3 length: 14 amino acids. Germline V CDR1 and CDR2: MNHNY, SVGAGI (reference sequence). V dropped 6 bases and J dropped 2 bases, with 11 bases sitting between them. This chain's CDR3 is CASRYRDGNQPQHF. DNA for the CDR3: TGTGCCAGCAGGTACCGGGACGGCAATCAGCCCCAGCATTTT.

The V call is TRBV5-1, the J call TRBJ2-5, with D possibly being TRBD1 (6 bases). There are 15 residues in the CDR3. Germline CDR1 and CDR2: SGHRS and YFSETQ. Trimming cost V 0 bases and J 1 base, with 10 bases left between them. The CDR3 here is CASSLVGALQETQYF. For the CDR3, the DNA is TGCGCCAGCAGCTTGGTGGGGGCCCTCCAAGAGACCCAGTACTTC.